Listed here are 31 T cell receptor beta chains from one sample, sequenced in a study of blood T cell repertoires in COVID-19. Assay used: immunoSEQ multiplex PCR; TCRdb lists only in-frame clones, some missing. The sample has some 75,000 clones, around 89% seen once; the top ten hold roughly 0.58%. Sample: peripheral blood. These receptors were collected from a man aged 55 to 70 with acute or convalescent COVID-19.

The chain has TRBV27 and TRBJ2-3; D perhaps matches TRBD1 (5 bases). CDR1 MNHEY and CDR2 SMNVEV come from the germline V gene (reference sequence). Trimming pared 2 bases from V and 0 bases from J, leaving 24 bases between. The CDR3 sequence is 20 residues long. CDR3 region: CASSLHSPPTGTSSTDTQYF. For the CDR3, the DNA is TGTGCCAGCAGTTTACATAGTCCTCCTACAGGAACCTCTAGCACAGATACGCAGTATTTT.

The chain links TRBV19 to TRBJ1-4; TRBD1 might be the D (5 bases). This CDR3 has 16 residues. In germline, CDR1 is LNHDA, CDR2 SQIVND (reference sequence). V was shortened by 5 bases and J by 0 bases, with 13 bases between the two germline ends. The CDR3 region is CASSHTGLATNEKLFF. CDR3 DNA: TGTGCCAGTAGTCATACAGGACTAGCAACTAATGAAAAACTGTTTTTT.

This chain connects TRBV15 to TRBJ2-1; D gene ambiguous. CDR1 and CDR2 from the germline V gene are LNHNV and YYDKDF (reference sequence). The V end was cut by 0 bases, the J end by 8 bases, with 14 bases between. The CDR3 is 15 residues long. The chain's CDR3 is CATSRDWRLVHEQFF. The CDR3 region has the DNA TGTGCCACCAGCAGAGATTGGCGGCTAGTCCATGAGCAGTTCTTC.

The table lists this clone with a count of one. The chain combines TRBV6-6 with TRBJ2-7, with 10 bases fitting TRBD1. V shed 8 bases, J shed 0 bases, and the junction held 1 base outside the gene matches. The CDR3 is 13 residues long. Germline V gives CDR1 MNHNY, CDR2 SVGAGI (reference sequence). The CDR3 nucleotides are TGTGCCAGCGACAGGGGGCCCTCCTACGAGCAGTACTTC. Its translation is CASDRGPSYEQYF.

This chain connects TRBV5-6 to TRBJ1-5; a weak D match, TRBD1 (5 bases). CDR3 length equals 16 residues. Germline loops: CDR1 SGHDT, CDR2 YYEEEE. Trimming took off 0 bases at V and 4 bases at J, with 14 bases between the two ends. The CDR3 nucleotides read TGTGCCAGCAGCTTGGGCAGGTTAAGGGGTAATCAGCCCCAGCATTTT. This sequence encodes CASSLGRLRGNQPQHF.

CDR3 nucleotide sequence: TGTGCCAGCAGCCAAGTCATCGGCGGGCGTCGGTTCAATGAGCAGTTCTTC. Its translation: CASSQVIGGRRFNEQFF. The chain is built from TRBV3-1 (or the pseudogene TRBV3-2) and TRBJ2-1; possibly TRBD2 for D (5 bases). This CDR3 has 17 residues. Germline V lookup: CDR1 LGHDT, CDR2 YNNKEL (reference sequence). Between the trimmed V and J ends, which lost 1 base and 6 bases, there was a span of 19 bases.

The genes are TRBV12-5 and TRBJ1-3; D not certain. CDR1 is LGHNT and CDR2 is FRNRAP in the germline V gene. This CDR3 region has 15 residues. Trimming removed 1 base at V and 3 bases at J, with 10 bases between. This CDR3 is CASGLGGVGGNTIYF. CDR3 bases: TGTGCTAGTGGTTTGGGTGGTGTCGGTGGAAACACCATATATTTT.

V and J are TRBV24-1 and TRBJ2-1, with 13 bases matching TRBD2. V lost 3 bases, J lost 10 bases, and 8 bases stayed unmatched. Looked up from germline, CDR1 is KGHDR and CDR2 is SFDVKD. This CDR3 comprises 16 residues. Here the CDR3 DNA reads TGTGCCACCAGTGATACGGGACTAGCGGGATCCTACGAGCAGTTCTTC. This gives the protein CATSDTGLAGSYEQFF.

The chain joins TRBV6-6 to TRBJ2-1; 9 nucleotides align to TRBD2. J gave up 5 bases and V 5 bases, and 10 bases lay outside the gene matches. CDR1 and CDR2 (germline): MNHNY, SVGAGI (reference sequence). The CDR3 runs to 16 residues. CDR3 residues: CASSPNSGSGNNEQFF. Written as DNA, the CDR3 is TGTGCCAGCAGTCCGAATAGCGGGAGCGGGAACAATGAGCAGTTCTTC.

The rearrangement joins TRBV7-3 to TRBJ2-1; possible D gene TRBD2, 6 bases. The CDR3 has 16 residues. The germline V gene encodes CDR1 SGHTA and CDR2 FQGTGA. V was cut by 5 bases and J by 2 bases, with 16 bases left in between. Here the CDR3 DNA reads TGTGCCAGCAGCGTGGGACTTGCCGGCGCCTACAATGAGCAGTTCTTC. Its protein is CASSVGLAGAYNEQFF.

The rearrangement links TRBV25-1 to TRBJ1-2; TRBD1 agrees at 7 bases. Germline V gene sequence: CDR1 MGHDK, CDR2 SYGVNS. V dropped 9 bases and J dropped 0; count of bases not matched to a gene: 7. There are 14 residues in the CDR3. This CDR3 reads CASKGAGANYGYTF. CDR3 nucleotides: TGTGCCAGTAAGGGGGCAGGAGCTAACTATGGCTACACCTTC.

This clone was detected only once. The CDR3 DNA follows: TGTGCCAGCAGTTTATCGGTGACCCAGTACTTC. Translation gives CASSLSVTQYF. This rearrangement joins TRBV12-3 or TRBV12-4 to TRBJ2-5; D is ambiguous. Trimming shortened V by 2 bases and J by 7 bases, and 5 bases separated the two germline ends. The CDR3 sequence is 11 residues long.

V and J are TRBV7-3 and TRBJ2-3; 8 nucleotides align to TRBD2. This CDR3 has 16 residues. CDR1 is SGHTA and CDR2 is FQGTGA in the germline V gene. J gave up 4 bases and V 3 bases, and 9 bases lay outside the gene matches. The CDR3 DNA sequence: TGTGCCAGCAGCTTTCTCCCGGGGGGGCTCCCAGATACGCAGTATTTT. It translates to CASSFLPGGLPDTQYF.

This clone showed up just once. The chain is built from TRBV7-8 and TRBJ1-3; D call uncertain. This CDR3 comprises 15 residues. Germline lookup yields CDR1 SGHVS and CDR2 FQNEAQ. The ends were cut back, 4 bases at V and 1 base at J, with 11 bases in the middle. DNA for the CDR3: TGTGCCAGCAGCTCCTACGGGATGTCTGGAAACACCATATATTTT. Translated: CASSSYGMSGNTIYF. Filled out from reference TRBV7-8 and TRBJ1-3, the complete variable domain reads GAGVSQSPRYKVAKRGQDVALRCDPISGHVSLFWYQQALGQGPEFLTYFQNEAQLDKSGLPSDRFFAERPEGSVSTLKIQRTQQEDSAVYLCASSSYGMSGNTIYFGEGSWLTVV.

The chain combines TRBV3-1 (or the pseudogene TRBV3-2) with TRBJ1-2; possible D gene TRBD1, 5 bases. With 0 bases removed from V and 3 bases from J, the gap between germline ends came to 8 bases. CDR1 and CDR2 from the germline V gene are LGHDT and YNNKEL (reference sequence). The CDR3 is made up of 14 amino acids. The CDR3 DNA is TGTGCCAGCAGCCAAGAACGGGGGGACTATGGCTACACCTTC. It encodes CASSQERGDYGYTF.

The chain is built from TRBV10-3 and TRBJ2-3; 9 bases are shared with TRBD2. The CDR3 has 16 amino acids. Losses at the gene ends were 10 bases for V and 6 bases for J; bases not matched to a gene: 17. The germline gives CDR1 ENHRY, CDR2 SYGVKD. The CDR3 region has the DNA TGTGCCACCGCGGCTAGCGGGACACGGGCTCACGATACGCAGTATTTT. This codes for CATAASGTRAHDTQYF.

This clone was seen more than once but under ten times. The chain carries TRBV5-1 and TRBJ1-6; 8 positions match TRBD1. V was clipped by 2 bases and J by 4 bases; unmatched bases: 5. The length of the CDR3 is 16 residues. Germline CDR1 and CDR2: SGHRS and YFSETQ. The CDR3, as DNA: TGCGCCAGCAGCTTCGGGACAGGAGTTTATAATTCACCCCTCCACTTT. Its protein product is CASSFGTGVYNSPLHF.

V and J are TRBV5-4 and TRBJ1-2; D is undetermined. The CDR3 totals 15 residues. The germline gives CDR1 SGHNT, CDR2 YYREEE (reference sequence). Trimming took 1 base from V and 4 from J, leaving 14 bases between them. CDR3 sequence reads: CASSLRNPGLYGYTF. The CDR3 region has the DNA TGTGCCAGCAGCTTGCGGAACCCGGGTCTCTATGGCTACACCTTC.

This clone was seen just once. This sequence joins TRBV19 and TRBJ1-5; D is uncertain. The CDR3 is 15 amino acids. CDR1 and CDR2 (germline): LNHDA, SQIVND (reference sequence). Trimming pared 1 base from V and 4 bases from J, leaving 11 bases between. This chain's CDR3 is CASSIVREGNQPQHF. CDR3 nucleotide sequence: TGTGCCAGTAGTATAGTTAGAGAGGGAAATCAGCCCCAGCATTTT.

V gene TRBV19 combines with J gene TRBJ2-2; maybe TRBD1 (5 bases). The V end lost 7 bases, the J end lost 11 bases, and 26 bases lay between the germline ends. The CDR3 has 16 amino acids. CDR1 and CDR2 (germline): LNHDA, SQIVND (reference sequence). CDR3 protein: CASISRDSILPRELFF. The CDR3 coding sequence is TGTGCCAGTATCTCAAGAGACAGTATTTTACCGCGCGAGCTGTTTTTT.

The V call is TRBV7-3, the J call TRBJ1-2, with 9 bases that match TRBD1. V lost 5 bases to trimming and J lost 8 bases; unmatched junction nucleotides: 6. This CDR3 is 13 amino acids long. Germline CDR1 and CDR2: SGHTA and FQGTGA. Written as DNA, the CDR3 is TGTGCCAGCAGCCCCGGGACAGGGCTAGGCTACACCTTC. Its protein is CASSPGTGLGYTF.

The rearrangement links TRBV29-1 to TRBJ2-7; 9 positions match TRBD1. The length of the CDR3 is 12 residues. The germline CDR1 and CDR2 sequences are SQVTM and ANQGSEA. After removal of 2 bases from V and 5 bases from J, the junction contained 1 base not matched to a gene. In DNA form, the CDR3 reads TGCAGCGTTGAAACAGGGGGCCACGAGCAGTACTTC. Its protein is CSVETGGHEQYF.

This clone has a single count. The chain carries TRBV30 and TRBJ1-2, with 8 nucleotides matching TRBD1. Trimming cost V 1 base and J 7 bases; bases outside gene matches: 11. The CDR3 is 15 residues long. Germline V gives CDR1 GTSNPN, CDR2 SVGIG (reference sequence). This CDR3 is CAWSDLILDRVGYTF. In nucleotides, the CDR3 is TGTGCCTGGAGTGACCTTATCCTGGACAGGGTTGGCTACACCTTC.

The chain employs TRBV3-1 (or the pseudogene TRBV3-2) and TRBJ1-1, with D tentatively TRBD1 (5 bases). CDR1 is LGHDT, CDR2 YNNKEL, per germline (reference sequence). The germline V and J ends were trimmed by 2 bases and 11 bases, with 15 bases remaining between them. The CDR3 length is 13 residues. CDR3 region: CASSQFTAGPAFF. In DNA, the CDR3 is TGTGCCAGCAGCCAATTTACGGCAGGGCCGGCTTTCTTT.

Remarks on this clone: This is likely a read error, given that the CDR3 carries no conserved phenylalanine or tryptophan at its end. It is unclear where the CDR3 begins or ends on the DNA, so no DNA is shown, and the CDR3 is as TCRdb lists it. The gene calls are TRBV6-4 and TRBJ2-7; the table's D call of TRBD1 was not tested on the DNA. The CDR3 totals 9 residues, both ends included. Germline V gene sequence: CDR1 MRHNA, CDR2 SNTAGT. The CDR3 is CASSDSTGA.

The chain couples TRBV5-1 to TRBJ2-5, with TRBD2 identical over 8 bases. With 4 bases clipped from V and 2 bases from J, the junction kept 7 bases outside the gene matches. Germline assignment: CDR1 SGHRS and CDR2 YFSETQ. The CDR3 has 15 residues. The CDR3 DNA reads TGCGCCAGCAGCCCCGGGGGGGCGCTTCAAGAGACCCAGTACTTC. This encodes CASSPGGALQETQYF.

The chain is built from TRBV9 and TRBJ2-5; 12 nucleotides line up with TRBD2. Germline V gene sequence: CDR1 SGDLS, CDR2 YYNGEE. The CDR3 covers 15 residues. V lost 3 bases, J lost 5 bases, and 5 bases stayed unmatched. The CDR3 nucleotides read TGTGCCAGCAGCGCAACTAGCGGGAGGCAGGAGACCCAGTACTTC. Translated: CASSATSGRQETQYF.

The gene calls are TRBV5-1 and TRBJ2-1; 8 bases agree with TRBD2. V lost 4 bases, J lost 7 bases, and 7 bases stayed unmatched. The CDR3 length is 14 residues. The germline V gene encodes CDR1 SGHRS and CDR2 YFSETQ. CDR3 bases: TGCGCCAGCAGCGTAGTCGGGGGGGAAAATGAGCAGTTCTTC. As protein: CASSVVGGENEQFF.

For the CDR3, the DNA is TGTGCCAGCAGCTTAAATCGAGACACTGAAGCTTTCTTT. This translates into CASSLNRDTEAFF. The chain recombines TRBV7-3 with TRBJ1-1, with D unresolved. The CDR3 sequence is 13 residues long. Germline V CDR1 and CDR2: SGHTA, FQGTGA. The V end lost 1 base, the J end lost 3 bases, and 6 bases lay between the germline ends.

This clone was recorded once. The V gene is TRBV29-1, the J gene TRBJ1-5; D perhaps matches TRBD1 (5 bases). The CDR3 spans 12 residues. The V and J ends lost 4 bases and 6 bases respectively, with 10 bases between them. CDR1 and CDR2 from the germline V gene are SQVTM and ANQGSEA. CDR3 in DNA: TGCAGCGTTGGGACATACGGTCAGCCCCAGCATTTT. Its protein is CSVGTYGQPQHF.

In its sample, this clone was seen a few times. V and J are TRBV5-6 and TRBJ1-2; TRBD1 agrees at 7 bases. This CDR3 is 14 amino acids long. CDR1 and CDR2 (germline): SGHDT, YYEEEE. V shed 4 bases and J 4 bases; nucleotides not matched to a gene: 7. The CDR3 spells CASSPRGVVYGYTF. The CDR3 nucleotides read TGTGCCAGCAGCCCCAGGGGGGTGGTCTATGGCTACACCTTC. The full variable domain, its missing parts supplied by reference TRBV5-6 and TRBJ1-2, is DAGVTQSPTHLIKTRGQQVTLRCSPKSGHDTVSWYQQALGQGPQFIFQYYEEEERQRGNFPDRFSGHQFPNYSSELNVNALLLGDSALYLCASSPRGVVYGYTFGSGTRLTVV.